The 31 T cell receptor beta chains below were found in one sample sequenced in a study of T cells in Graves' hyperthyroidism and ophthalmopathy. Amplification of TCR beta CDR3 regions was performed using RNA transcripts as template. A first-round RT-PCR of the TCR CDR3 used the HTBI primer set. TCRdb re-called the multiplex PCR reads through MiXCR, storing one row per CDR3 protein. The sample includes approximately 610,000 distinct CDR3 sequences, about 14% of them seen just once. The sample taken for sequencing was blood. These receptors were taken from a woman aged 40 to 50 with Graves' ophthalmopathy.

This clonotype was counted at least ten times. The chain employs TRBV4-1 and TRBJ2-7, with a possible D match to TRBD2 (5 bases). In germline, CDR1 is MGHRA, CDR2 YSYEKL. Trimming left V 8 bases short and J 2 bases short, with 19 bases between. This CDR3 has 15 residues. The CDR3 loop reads CASQAVAGNPYEQYF. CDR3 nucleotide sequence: TGCGCCAGCCAAGCCGTTGCCGGGAATCCCTACGAGCAGTACTTC.

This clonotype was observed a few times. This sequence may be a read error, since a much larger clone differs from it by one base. The CDR3 region is CASSPSGQMDGYTF. The CDR3 DNA is TGCGCCAGCAGCCCATCCGGACAGATGGATGGCTACACCTTC. The chain recombines TRBV5-1 with TRBJ1-2; D possibly corresponds to TRBD1 (6 bases). This CDR3 comprises 14 residues. Germline values: CDR1 SGHRS, CDR2 YFSETQ. The V and J ends lost 4 bases and 6 bases respectively, with 16 bases between them.

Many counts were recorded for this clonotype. Written as DNA, the CDR3 is TGTGCCAGCAGCGCTACACCCCCTGAAGCTTTCTTT. Translating it yields CASSATPPEAFF. The chain has TRBV6-2 or TRBV6-3 and TRBJ1-1; D is unresolved. Trimming cost V 6 bases and J 6 bases, with 11 bases left between them. The germline gives CDR1 MNHEY, CDR2 SVGEGT. The length of the CDR3 is 12 residues.

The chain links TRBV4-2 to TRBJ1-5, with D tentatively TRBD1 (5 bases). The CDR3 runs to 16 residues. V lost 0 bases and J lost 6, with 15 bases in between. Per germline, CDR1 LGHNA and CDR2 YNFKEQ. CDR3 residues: CASSQESGQGGQPQHF. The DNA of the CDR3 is TGTGCCAGCAGCCAAGAATCCGGGCAGGGCGGTCAGCCCCAGCATTTT.

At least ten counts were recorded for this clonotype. CDR3 sequence (DNA): TGTGCCAGCAGCTTAGTAGGGGGGGGCAGGAACTATGGCTACACCTTC. Translation gives CASSLVGGGRNYGYTF. This chain links TRBV11-1 with TRBJ1-2, with a tentative D call TRBD1 (6 bases). The CDR3 extends over 16 amino acids. Trimming cost V 1 base and J 2 bases, with 14 bases left between them. Germline CDR1 and CDR2: SGHAT and FQDESV (reference sequence).

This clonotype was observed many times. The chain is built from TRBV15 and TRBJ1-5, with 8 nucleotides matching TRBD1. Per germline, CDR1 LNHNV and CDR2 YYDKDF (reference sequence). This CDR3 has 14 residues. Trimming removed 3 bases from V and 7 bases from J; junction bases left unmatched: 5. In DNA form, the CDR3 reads TGTGCCACCAGCAGGACAGGGGTTCAGCAGCCCCAGCATTTT. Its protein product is CATSRTGVQQPQHF.

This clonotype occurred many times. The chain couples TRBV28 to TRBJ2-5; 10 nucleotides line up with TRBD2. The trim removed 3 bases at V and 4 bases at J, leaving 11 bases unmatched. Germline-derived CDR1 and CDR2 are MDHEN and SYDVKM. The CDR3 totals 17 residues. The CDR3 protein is CASSFRSLAGVGETQYF. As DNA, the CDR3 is TGTGCCAGCAGTTTTAGGAGTCTAGCGGGAGTGGGAGAGACCCAGTACTTC. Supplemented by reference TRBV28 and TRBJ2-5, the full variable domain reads DVKVTQSSRYLVKRTGEKVFLECVQDMDHENMFWYRQDPGLGLRLIYFSYDVKMKEKGDIPEGYSVSREKKERFSLILESASTNQTSMYLCASSFRSLAGVGETQYFGPGTRLLVL.

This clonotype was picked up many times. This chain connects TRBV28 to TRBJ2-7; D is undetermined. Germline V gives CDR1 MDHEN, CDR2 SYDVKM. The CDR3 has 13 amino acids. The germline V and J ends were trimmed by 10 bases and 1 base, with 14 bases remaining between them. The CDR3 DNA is TGTGCCACTTCGACACATCCTTCCTACGAGCAGTACTTC. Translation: CATSTHPSYEQYF.

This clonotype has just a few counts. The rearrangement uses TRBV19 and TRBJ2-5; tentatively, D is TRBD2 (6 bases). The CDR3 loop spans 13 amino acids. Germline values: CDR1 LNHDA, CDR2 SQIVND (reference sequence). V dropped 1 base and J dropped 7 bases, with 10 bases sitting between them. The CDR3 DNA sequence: TGTGCCAGTAGTATAGGGCCGCGGGGGACCCAGTACTTC. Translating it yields CASSIGPRGTQYF.

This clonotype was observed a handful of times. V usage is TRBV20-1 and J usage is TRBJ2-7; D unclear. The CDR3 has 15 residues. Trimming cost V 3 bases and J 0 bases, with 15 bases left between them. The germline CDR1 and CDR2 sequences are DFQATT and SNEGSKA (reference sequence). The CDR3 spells CSARVYGTYSYEQYF. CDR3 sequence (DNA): TGCAGTGCTAGGGTATACGGCACCTACTCCTACGAGCAGTACTTC.

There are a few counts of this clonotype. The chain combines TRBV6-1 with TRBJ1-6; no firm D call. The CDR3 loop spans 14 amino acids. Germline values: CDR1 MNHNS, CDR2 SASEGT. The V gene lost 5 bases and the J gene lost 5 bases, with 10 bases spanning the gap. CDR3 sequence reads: CASSLWGDNSPLHF. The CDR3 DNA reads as TGTGCCAGCAGTCTCTGGGGTGATAATTCACCCCTCCACTTT.

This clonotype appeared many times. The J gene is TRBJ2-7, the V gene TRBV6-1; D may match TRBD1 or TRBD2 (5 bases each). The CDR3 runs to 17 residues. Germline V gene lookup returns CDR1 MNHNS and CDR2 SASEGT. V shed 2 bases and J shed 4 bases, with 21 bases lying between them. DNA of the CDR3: TGTGCCAGCAGTGAAACCCCGGGACCCAAGAGGGGTTACGAGCAGTACTTC. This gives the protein CASSETPGPKRGYEQYF.

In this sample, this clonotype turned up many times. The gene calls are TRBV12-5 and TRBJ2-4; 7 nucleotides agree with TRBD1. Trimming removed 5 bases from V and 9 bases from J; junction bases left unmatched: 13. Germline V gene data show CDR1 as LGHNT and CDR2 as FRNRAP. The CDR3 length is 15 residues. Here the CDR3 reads CASGTDRAPGSIQYF. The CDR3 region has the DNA TGTGCTAGTGGTACCGACAGGGCCCCGGGGAGCATTCAGTACTTC.

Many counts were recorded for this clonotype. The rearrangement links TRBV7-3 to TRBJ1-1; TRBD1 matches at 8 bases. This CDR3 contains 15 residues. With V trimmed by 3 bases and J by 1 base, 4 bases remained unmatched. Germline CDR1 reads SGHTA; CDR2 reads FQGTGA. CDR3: CASSLSGTGNTEAFF. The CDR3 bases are TGTGCCAGCAGCTTGAGTGGGACAGGGAACACTGAAGCTTTCTTT.

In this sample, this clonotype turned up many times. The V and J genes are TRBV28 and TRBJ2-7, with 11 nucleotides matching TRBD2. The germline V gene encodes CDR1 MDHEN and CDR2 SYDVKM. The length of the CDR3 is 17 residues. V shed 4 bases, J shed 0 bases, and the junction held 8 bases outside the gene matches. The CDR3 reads CASSSPGLADGSYEQYF. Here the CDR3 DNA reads TGTGCCAGCAGTTCGCCGGGACTAGCGGACGGCTCCTACGAGCAGTACTTC. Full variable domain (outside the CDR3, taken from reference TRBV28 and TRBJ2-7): DVKVTQSSRYLVKRTGEKVFLECVQDMDHENMFWYRQDPGLGLRLIYFSYDVKMKEKGDIPEGYSVSREKKERFSLILESASTNQTSMYLCASSSPGLADGSYEQYFGPGTRLTVT.

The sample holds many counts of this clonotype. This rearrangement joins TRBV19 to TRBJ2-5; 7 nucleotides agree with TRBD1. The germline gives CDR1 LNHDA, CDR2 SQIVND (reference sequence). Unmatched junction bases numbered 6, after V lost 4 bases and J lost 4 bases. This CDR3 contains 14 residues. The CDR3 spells CASSTRQGPETQYF. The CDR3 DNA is TGTGCCAGTAGTACCCGACAGGGCCCAGAGACCCAGTACTTC.

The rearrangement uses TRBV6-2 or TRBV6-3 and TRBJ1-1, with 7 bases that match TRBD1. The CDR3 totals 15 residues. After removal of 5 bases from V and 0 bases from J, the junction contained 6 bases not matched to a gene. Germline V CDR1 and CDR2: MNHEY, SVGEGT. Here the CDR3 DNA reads TGTGCCAGCAGTCGCAGGGGGGTGGTGAACACTGAAGCTTTCTTT. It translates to CASSRRGVVNTEAFF.

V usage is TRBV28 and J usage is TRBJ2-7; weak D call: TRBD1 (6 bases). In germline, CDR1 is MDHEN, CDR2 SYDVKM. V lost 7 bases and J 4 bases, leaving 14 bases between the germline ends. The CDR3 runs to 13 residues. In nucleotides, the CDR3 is TGTGCCAGCACCGCAGGGGTTACGTACGAGCAGTACTTC. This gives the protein CASTAGVTYEQYF.

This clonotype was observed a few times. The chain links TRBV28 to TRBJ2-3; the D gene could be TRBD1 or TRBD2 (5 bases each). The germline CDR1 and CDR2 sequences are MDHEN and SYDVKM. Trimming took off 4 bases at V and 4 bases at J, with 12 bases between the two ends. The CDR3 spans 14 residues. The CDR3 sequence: CASSSGPLADTQYF. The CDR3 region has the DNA TGTGCCAGCAGTTCGGGACCCCTGGCAGATACGCAGTATTTT.

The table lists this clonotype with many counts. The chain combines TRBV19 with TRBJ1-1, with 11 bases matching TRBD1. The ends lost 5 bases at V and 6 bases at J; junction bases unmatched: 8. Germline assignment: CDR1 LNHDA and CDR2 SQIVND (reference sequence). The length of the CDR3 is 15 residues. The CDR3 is CASSSWTGGVAEAFF. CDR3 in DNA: TGTGCCAGTAGTTCCTGGACAGGGGGCGTCGCTGAAGCTTTCTTT. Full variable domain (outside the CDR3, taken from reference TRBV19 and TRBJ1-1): DGGITQSPKYLFRKEGQNVTLSCEQNLNHDAMYWYRQDPGQGLRLIYYSQIVNDFQKGDIAEGYSVSREKKESFPLTVTSAQKNPTAFYLCASSSWTGGVAEAFFGQGTRLTVV.

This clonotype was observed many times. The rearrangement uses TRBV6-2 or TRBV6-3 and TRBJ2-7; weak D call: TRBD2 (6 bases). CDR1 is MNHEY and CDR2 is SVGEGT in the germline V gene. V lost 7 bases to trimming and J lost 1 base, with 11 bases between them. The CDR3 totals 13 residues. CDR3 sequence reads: CASITGSSYEQYF. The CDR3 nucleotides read TGTGCCAGCATCACCGGGAGTTCCTACGAGCAGTACTTC.

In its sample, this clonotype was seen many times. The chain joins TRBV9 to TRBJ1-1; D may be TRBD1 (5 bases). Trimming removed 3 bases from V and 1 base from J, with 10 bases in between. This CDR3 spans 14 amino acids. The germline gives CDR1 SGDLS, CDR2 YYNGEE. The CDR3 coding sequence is TGTGCCAGCAGCGCCTGGGACGAGAACACTGAAGCTTTCTTT. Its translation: CASSAWDENTEAFF.

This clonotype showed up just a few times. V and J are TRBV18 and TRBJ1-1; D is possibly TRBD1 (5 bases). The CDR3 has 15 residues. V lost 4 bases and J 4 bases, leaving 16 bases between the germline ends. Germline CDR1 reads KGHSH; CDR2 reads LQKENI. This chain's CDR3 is CASSLQGGEGTEAFF. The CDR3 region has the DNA TGTGCCAGCTCACTCCAGGGCGGGGAAGGCACTGAAGCTTTCTTT.

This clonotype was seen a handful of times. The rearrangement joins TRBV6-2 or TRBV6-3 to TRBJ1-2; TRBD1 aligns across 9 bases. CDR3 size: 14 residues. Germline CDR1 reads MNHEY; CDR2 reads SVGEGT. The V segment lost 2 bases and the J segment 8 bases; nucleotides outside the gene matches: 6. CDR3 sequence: CASSYGQGTRGYTF. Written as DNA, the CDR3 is TGTGCCAGCAGTTACGGACAGGGGACGAGGGGCTACACCTTC.

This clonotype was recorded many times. The CDR3 nucleotides read TGCAGTGCTAGAGGGTCGGGAGGGGAGACCCAGTACTTC. Amino acids: CSARGSGGETQYF. The rearrangement links TRBV20-1 to TRBJ2-5; 8 positions match TRBD2. CDR1 is DFQATT and CDR2 is SNEGSKA in the germline V gene (reference sequence). The J segment lost 5 bases and the V segment lost 1 base, leaving 3 bases of the junction unmatched. The length of the CDR3 is 13 residues.

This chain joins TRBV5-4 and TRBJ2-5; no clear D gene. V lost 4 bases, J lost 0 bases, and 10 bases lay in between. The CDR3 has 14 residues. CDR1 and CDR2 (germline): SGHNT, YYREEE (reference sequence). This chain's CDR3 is CASSHTGNQETQYF. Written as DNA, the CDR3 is TGTGCCAGCAGCCATACTGGGAACCAAGAGACCCAGTACTTC.

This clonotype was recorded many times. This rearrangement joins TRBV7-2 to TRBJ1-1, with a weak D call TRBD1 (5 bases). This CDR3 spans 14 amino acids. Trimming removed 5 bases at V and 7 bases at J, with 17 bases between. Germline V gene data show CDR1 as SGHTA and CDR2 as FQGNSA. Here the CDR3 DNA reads TGTGCCAGCAGCCCACGAGACAGTTTTGGTGAAGCTTTCTTT. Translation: CASSPRDSFGEAFF. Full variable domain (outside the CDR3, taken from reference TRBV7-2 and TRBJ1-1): GAGVSQSPSNKVTEKGKDVELRCDPISGHTALYWYRQSLGQGLEFLIYFQGNSAPDKSGLPSDRFSAERTGGSVSTLTIQRTQQEDSAVYLCASSPRDSFGEAFFGQGTRLTVV.

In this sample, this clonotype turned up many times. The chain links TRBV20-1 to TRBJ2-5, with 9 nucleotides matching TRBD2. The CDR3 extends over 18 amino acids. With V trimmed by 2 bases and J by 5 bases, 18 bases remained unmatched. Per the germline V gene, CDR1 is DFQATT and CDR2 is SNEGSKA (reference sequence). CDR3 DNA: TGCAGTGCTAGAATGAGGGCGGGGGCTAGCGGGAATCTGGAGACCCAGTACTTC. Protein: CSARMRAGASGNLETQYF.

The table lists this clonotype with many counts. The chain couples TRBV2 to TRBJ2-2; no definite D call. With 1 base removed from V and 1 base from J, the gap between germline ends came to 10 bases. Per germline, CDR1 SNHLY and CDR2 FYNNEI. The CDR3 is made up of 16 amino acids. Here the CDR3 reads CASSEEATRNTGELFF. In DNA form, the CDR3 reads TGTGCCAGCAGTGAAGAAGCTACCCGGAACACCGGGGAGCTGTTTTTT. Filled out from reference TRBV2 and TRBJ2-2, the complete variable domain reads EPEVTQTPSHQVTQMGQEVILRCVPISNHLYFYWYRQILGQKVEFLVSFYNNEISEKSEIFDDQFSVERPDGSNFTLKIRSTKLEDSAMYFCASSEEATRNTGELFFGEGSRLTVL.

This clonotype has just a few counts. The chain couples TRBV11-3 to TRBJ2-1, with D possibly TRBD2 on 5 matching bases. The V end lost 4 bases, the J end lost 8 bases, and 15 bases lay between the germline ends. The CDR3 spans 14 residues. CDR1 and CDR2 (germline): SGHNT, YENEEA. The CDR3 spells CASSWTLNSHEQFF. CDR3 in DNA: TGTGCCAGCAGCTGGACTCTAAATAGCCATGAGCAGTTCTTC.

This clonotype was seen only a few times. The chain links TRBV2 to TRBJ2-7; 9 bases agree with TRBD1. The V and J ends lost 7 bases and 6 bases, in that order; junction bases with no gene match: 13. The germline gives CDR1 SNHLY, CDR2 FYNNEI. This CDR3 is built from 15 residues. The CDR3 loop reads CASIRPGQGIREQYF. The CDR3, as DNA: TGTGCCAGCATTCGGCCGGGACAGGGAATTCGCGAGCAGTACTTC.